This entry concerns a single T cell receptor beta chain. Which antigen it targets is not known. Germline and junction disagree at one end, which may indicate a read error. This sample is drawn from a study of tumor and adjacent non-tumor tissue in lung cancer (dated by TCRdb to about 2018). At the level of the whole study: Of the cohort, eleven to twelve patients had adenocarcinoma, 2 had squamous cell carcinoma and 1 had small cell lung cancer. The 15 or so patients were aged about 30 to 80 years, included ten or so men and 5 women, and had TNM stage I to III disease. A total of approximately 120,000,000 productive TCRbeta reads were generated by sequencing, corresponding to an average of around 3.8 million reads per sample. Using bulk TCRbeta repertoires from approximately 15 lung cancer patients, the study set lung tumor tissue side by side with matched distant non-tumor lung tissue. More than 25 paired specimens, one tumor and one normal lung sample per patient, were profiled by TCRbeta CDR3 sequencing.

RNA was isolated from bulk unsorted tissue, and RNA quality was assessed with a NanoDrop ND-1000 and an Agilent 2100. Normal lung samples were distant non-tumor tissue taken more than 3 cm from the tumor edge. Donors were newly diagnosed lung cancer patients admitted for thoracic surgery in China between August and November 2014, without prior chemotherapy. Anyone who had undergone radiotherapy or chemotherapy before, or who had another cancer at the same time, was left out of the study. Pieces of surgical tissue measuring roughly 1-2.2 cm3 were kept in RNAlater solution and stored at -80 degrees C until use. The paper as a whole reports these results and caveats: TCR diversity (inverse Simpson) was significantly higher in tumor than in normal lung tissue (roughly 430 vs 170, P = 0.0075, Mann-Whitney U test). Neither the sequencing platform nor unique molecular identifiers are mentioned in the methods. A significantly larger cumulative share of the repertoire was made up by the top 100 clones in normal lung than in tumor tissue. Because peripheral blood was not sequenced, the blood TCRbeta repertoires of the lung cancer patients in the study went unexamined. TCR diversity was significantly higher in younger patients, and greater tumor TCR diversity was associated with shorter overall survival and shorter disease-free survival. Only roughly 14 patients were in the cohort, and the authors stated that larger samples and more detailed clinical data are needed.

The library came from multiplex PCR. Sequenced on an Illumina HiSeq 2500. TCRbeta libraries were constructed through three rounds of nested PCR with primers (Table S4) according to protocols adapted from ARM-PCR. Before sequencing, PCR products of 200-500 bp were cut from the gel and purified using the QIAquick gel extraction kit. Per the original workflow: Reads were cleaned using Trimmomatic, were merged into complete CDR3 sequences using FLASH, and were assigned to V(D)J germline segments using MiTCR. Clonal diversity was calculated as the inverse Simpson's index using VDJtools. Productive reads were defined as in-frame sequences without a premature stop codon. TCRdb reworked the public reads: Q25 trimming with fastp, MiXCR clone assembly, productive beta chains retained. Entries that share a CDR3 protein sequence are merged under the most common genes and DNA. The V and J calls were determined by TCRdb, not by the authors. This sample holds around 80,000 distinct CDR3 sequences; approximately 80% were observed only once. About 51% of the sample goes to the ten largest clones.

Material: distant non-tumor lung tissue. This TCR was recovered from a man between 60 and 75 years old with non-small cell lung cancer.

The DNA sequence follows: TGCCCCAGCAGCGCAGGCACAGATACACAGTATTTT. Its amino acids are CPSSAGTDTQYF. The chain is encoded by TRBV6-5 joined to TRBJ2-3; the D segment cannot be called with confidence. The germline V gene gives CDR1 as MNHEY and CDR2 as SVGAGI. Measured from the cysteine to the phenylalanine, the CDR3 is 12 residues long. This entry keeps only the CDR3 DNA: 36 bases, framed from base 1.